These 21 T cell receptor beta chains came from one sample sequenced in a study of blood T cell repertoires in COVID-19. TCRdb's table, derived via immunoSEQ multiplex PCR, lists solely in-frame clones and lacks some. Counted here are some 250,000 clones, 80% to 85% occurring once; the ten biggest clones make up roughly 2.9%. Material for sequencing was peripheral blood. The receptors derive from a woman in her fifties or sixties with active or convalescent COVID-19.

The chain links TRBV30 to TRBJ1-4, with no clear D. Germline-derived CDR1 and CDR2 are GTSNPN and SVGIG (reference sequence). The CDR3 extends over 15 amino acids. Trimming took off 5 bases at V and 5 bases at J, with 18 bases between the two ends. The CDR3 spells CAWCRGEGLNEKLFF. CDR3 coding DNA: TGTGCCTGGTGTCGCGGTGAGGGCCTCAATGAAAAACTGTTTTTT.

The chain links TRBV11-2 to TRBJ1-1, with TRBD1 as a possible D gene (5 bases). The CDR3 length is 13 residues. In germline, CDR1 is SGHAT, CDR2 FQNNGV. The V end was cut by 8 bases, the J end by 6 bases, with 16 bases between. In DNA form, the CDR3 reads TGTGCCAGCGGCAGGACATTAAATTCTGAAGCTTTCTTT. Translated: CASGRTLNSEAFF.

This clone has just one count. This sequence joins TRBV7-2 and TRBJ2-7; 8 positions match TRBD2. J gave up 3 bases and V 2 bases, and 6 bases lay outside the gene matches. Germline loops: CDR1 SGHTA, CDR2 FQGNSA. CDR3 length: 15 amino acids. Here the CDR3 reads CASSLSSGGVYEQYF. The CDR3 coding sequence is TGTGCCAGCAGCTTATCCAGCGGGGGCGTCTACGAGCAGTACTTC.

V is TRBV2 and J is TRBJ1-4; D remains ambiguous. V gave up 2 bases and J gave up 6 bases, with 7 bases separating them. Germline CDR1 reads SNHLY; CDR2 reads FYNNEI. CDR3 length: 13 residues. The CDR3 region is CASSEQLDEKLFF. Here the CDR3 DNA reads TGTGCCAGCAGTGAACAACTAGATGAAAAACTGTTTTTT.

This sequence joins TRBV13 and TRBJ2-3; D gene ambiguous. The CDR3 is made up of 14 amino acids. Germline V lookup: CDR1 PRHDT, CDR2 FYEKMQ (reference sequence). V lost 5 bases, J lost 0 bases, and 9 bases lay in between. The CDR3 coding sequence is TGTGCCAGCAGCCCTCCCCCTAGCACAGATACGCAGTATTTT. As protein: CASSPPPSTDTQYF.

This CDR3 is CASRGSEGNQPQHF. Written as DNA, the CDR3 is TGTGCTAGTCGTGGCTCGGAGGGCAATCAGCCCCAGCATTTT. V is TRBV12-5 and J is TRBJ1-5, with no clear D. This CDR3 is built from 14 residues. The germline V and J ends were trimmed by 8 bases and 2 bases, with 13 bases remaining between them. In germline, CDR1 is LGHNT, CDR2 FRNRAP.

This rearrangement joins TRBV7-9 to TRBJ2-5; maybe TRBD1 (6 bases). Trimming shortened V by 5 bases and J by 5 bases, and 15 bases separated the two germline ends. CDR1 and CDR2 from the germline V gene are SEHNR and FQNEAQ (reference sequence). This CDR3 comprises 14 residues. As DNA, the CDR3 is TGTGCCAGCAGCCCAATTTACAGGGAGGAGACCCAGTACTTC. It yields the protein CASSPIYREETQYF.

This clone was seen a few times. The chain uses TRBV4-2 and TRBJ2-7, with 9 bases matching TRBD2. Trimming at V came to 2 bases and at J to 6 bases, leaving 8 bases not matched to a gene. The germline V gene has CDR1 LGHNA and CDR2 YNFKEQ. The CDR3 totals 15 residues. The CDR3 nucleotides read TGTGCCAGCAGCCAAAGAATAGCGGGGGTCTCCGAGCAGTACTTC. Translated: CASSQRIAGVSEQYF.

The V gene is TRBV5-1, the J gene TRBJ1-1; no definite D call. The CDR3 sequence is 13 residues long. The V gene's germline CDR1 is SGHRS and CDR2 YFSETQ. Trimming took off 6 bases at V and 0 bases at J, with 9 bases between the two ends. CDR3 residues: CASKRDMNTEAFF. The CDR3 nucleotides read TGCGCCAGCAAGAGGGATATGAACACTGAAGCTTTCTTT.

The CDR3 loop reads CASSEVFNYGYTF. The CDR3 nucleotides read TGTGCCAGCAGTGAAGTCTTCAACTATGGCTACACCTTC. The rearrangement joins TRBV6-1 to TRBJ1-2; unclear D gene. Germline V CDR1 and CDR2: MNHNS, SASEGT. The CDR3 runs 13 residues. V lost 1 base to trimming and J lost 2 bases, with 5 bases between them.

The chain combines TRBV2 with TRBJ1-2; 10 bases agree with TRBD1. J lost 7 bases, V lost 6 bases, and 5 bases had no gene match. This CDR3 spans 13 amino acids. Germline loops: CDR1 SNHLY, CDR2 FYNNEI. The CDR3 region has the DNA TGTGCCAGCAGCGGACAGGGGGGCGGTGGCTACACCTTC. Its translation is CASSGQGGGGYTF.

V usage is TRBV5-4 and J usage is TRBJ2-2, with a tentative D call TRBD1 (5 bases). This CDR3 comprises 16 residues. Germline lookup yields CDR1 SGHNT and CDR2 YYREEE (reference sequence). V dropped 4 bases and J dropped 3 bases, with 16 bases sitting between them. This CDR3 reads CASSPTSRVDTGELFF. The CDR3 region has the DNA TGTGCCAGCAGCCCCACGAGCAGGGTGGACACCGGGGAGCTGTTTTTT.

The V gene is TRBV5-1, the J gene TRBJ2-2, with 7 bases matching TRBD2. The junction had 10 bases not matched to a gene; V was cut back by 4 bases and J by 4 bases. The germline CDR1 and CDR2 sequences are SGHRS and YFSETQ. This CDR3 is 16 amino acids long. CDR3 in DNA: TGCGCCAGCAGCCCCACGGGGGGATCGGGCACCGGGGAGCTGTTTTTT. Its translation: CASSPTGGSGTGELFF.

The J gene is TRBJ2-3, the V gene TRBV7-2; no definite D call. Germline-derived CDR1 and CDR2 are SGHTA and FQGNSA. The CDR3 consists of 12 residues. The V end was cut by 3 bases, the J end by 3 bases, with 4 bases between. The CDR3 loop is CASSFGTDTQYF. CDR3 nucleotides: TGTGCCAGCAGCTTCGGGACAGATACGCAGTATTTT.

This chain links TRBV9 with TRBJ2-1, with D perhaps matching TRBD1 (5 bases). Germline-derived CDR1 and CDR2 are SGDLS and YYNGEE. The CDR3 runs 15 residues. Deletions cut 3 bases from V and 3 bases from J, with 13 bases between. CDR3 amino acids: CASSEGAPGYNEQFF. CDR3 DNA: TGTGCCAGCAGCGAAGGGGCCCCGGGCTACAATGAGCAGTTCTTC.

The rearrangement links TRBV6-4 to TRBJ1-5, with 7 positions matching TRBD1. The CDR3 spans 14 residues. With V trimmed by 4 bases and J by 5 bases, 5 bases remained unmatched. CDR1 MRHNA and CDR2 SNTAGT come from the germline V gene. The CDR3 is CASSARDSDQPQHF. DNA of the CDR3: TGTGCCAGCAGTGCGCGGGACAGTGATCAGCCCCAGCATTTT.

This rearrangement joins TRBV4-3 to TRBJ2-1; D may be TRBD1 (6 bases). V shed 1 base and J shed 4 bases, with 14 bases lying between them. Germline-derived CDR1 and CDR2 are LGHNA and YSLEER. The CDR3 length is 16 residues. This CDR3 reads CASSQAWGQIYNEQFF. CDR3 sequence (DNA): TGCGCCAGCAGCCAAGCCTGGGGGCAGATATACAATGAGCAGTTCTTC.

The rearrangement joins TRBV5-5 to TRBJ2-6; D possibly corresponds to TRBD2 (6 bases). The CDR3 loop spans 16 amino acids. Germline assignment: CDR1 SGHKS and CDR2 YYEKEE (reference sequence). V was shortened by 0 bases and J by 4 bases, with 11 bases between the two germline ends. DNA of the CDR3: TGTGCCAGCAGCTTGGTAGGAGGGTCAGGGGCCAACGTCCTGACTTTC. Its translation: CASSLVGGSGANVLTF.

This clone has just a few counts. The CDR3 here is CASSLLGVDGYTF. In nucleotides, the CDR3 is TGTGCCAGCAGCTTACTTGGAGTGGATGGCTACACCTTC. The chain combines TRBV7-8 with TRBJ1-2; D is uncertain. CDR3 length: 13 residues. Trimming cost V 2 bases and J 6 bases, with 10 bases left between them. Germline values: CDR1 SGHVS, CDR2 FQNEAQ. Looking up the rest from reference TRBV7-8 and TRBJ1-2 gives the full variable domain: GAGVSQSPRYKVAKRGQDVALRCDPISGHVSLFWYQQALGQGPEFLTYFQNEAQLDKSGLPSDRFFAERPEGSVSTLKIQRTQQEDSAVYLCASSLLGVDGYTFGSGTRLTVV.

J is TRBJ1-5 and V is TRBV4-2; unclear D gene. The CDR3 contains 16 residues. V was pared by 4 bases and J by 2 bases, with 15 bases between. Germline V gene sequence: CDR1 LGHNA, CDR2 YNFKEQ. The CDR3 DNA reads as TGTGCCAGCAGCCCGGGAAGGGCTCAGGGCAATCAGCCCCAGCATTTT. Translating it yields CASSPGRAQGNQPQHF.

The chain couples TRBV5-1 to TRBJ1-1; TRBD1 matches 10 bases. The germline V gene has CDR1 SGHRS and CDR2 YFSETQ. CDR3 length: 15 residues. Trimming at V came to 5 bases and at J to 8 bases, leaving 12 bases not matched to a gene. The CDR3 reads CASRRQGATSKEAFF. The CDR3 region has the DNA TGCGCCAGCAGACGACAGGGGGCCACTTCCAAGGAAGCTTTCTTT.